The 14 T cell receptor beta chains reported below all come from one sample, sequenced in a study of cytomegalovirus exposure and HLA in healthy donors. Using immunoSEQ multiplex PCR, the repertoire was profiled, and TCRdb retains in-frame clones only, with some absent. The sample includes 240,000 or so clones, roughly 86% seen only once; the top ten take around 1.3%. The sequencing sample was made of PBMCs. The source of these receptors is a woman in her 30s in good health and CMV-seropositive.

This chain links TRBV5-1 with TRBJ2-5; 14 bases are shared with TRBD2. There are 17 residues in the CDR3. V shed 0 bases and J 5 bases; nucleotides not matched to a gene: 6. Germline assignment: CDR1 SGHRS and CDR2 YFSETQ. CDR3 region: CASSLGLAGGPQETQYF. DNA for the CDR3: TGCGCCAGCAGCTTGGGACTAGCGGGAGGGCCTCAGGAGACCCAGTACTTC.

The CDR3 loop is CASSSRQDQETQYF. For the CDR3, the DNA is TGTGCCAGCAGTTCTCGCCAGGATCAAGAGACCCAGTACTTC. V and J are TRBV6-5 and TRBJ2-5; D gene uncertain. Germline V gene lookup returns CDR1 MNHEY and CDR2 SVGAGI. CDR3 length: 14 residues. V was trimmed by 4 bases and J by 2 bases, leaving 11 bases between them.

This clone has only one observation. V is TRBV28 and J is TRBJ2-1, with 8 bases matching TRBD1. Germline V gives CDR1 MDHEN, CDR2 SYDVKM. This CDR3 has 14 residues. Trimming removed 6 bases from V and 5 bases from J; junction bases left unmatched: 6. CDR3 loop: CASSNRGMNNEQFF. DNA for the CDR3: TGTGCCAGCAGCAACAGGGGGATGAACAATGAGCAGTTCTTC.

The rearrangement uses TRBV25-1 and TRBJ1-3; 9 positions agree with TRBD1. From germline, CDR1 is MGHDK and CDR2 SYGVNS. With 5 bases clipped from V and 1 base from J, the junction kept 3 bases outside the gene matches. This CDR3 contains 15 residues. CDR3 sequence: CASSNRGLSGNTIYF. CDR3 coding DNA: TGTGCCAGCAGTAACAGGGGGCTTTCTGGAAACACCATATATTTT.

This sequence joins TRBV10-3 and TRBJ1-2; 7 bases match TRBD1. This CDR3 comprises 16 residues. Germline V gene lookup returns CDR1 ENHRY and CDR2 SYGVKD. The J segment lost 3 bases and the V segment lost 4 bases, leaving 11 bases of the junction unmatched. The CDR3 DNA follows: TGTGCCATCAGTGGGGGGGCAAACAGGGGAGACTATGGCTACACCTTC. Translated: CAISGGANRGDYGYTF.

The chain recombines TRBV6-5 with TRBJ2-1; 7 positions agree with TRBD2. CDR1 MNHEY and CDR2 SVGAGI come from the germline V gene. There are 14 residues in the CDR3. V lost 4 bases to trimming and J lost 8 bases; unmatched junction nucleotides: 8. CDR3 loop: CASSSGRESDEQFF. The CDR3 DNA is TGTGCCAGCAGTTCAGGGCGGGAGAGCGATGAGCAGTTCTTC.

The V gene is TRBV27, the J gene TRBJ2-5; possibly TRBD2 for D (5 bases). V shed 3 bases and J shed 9 bases, with 14 bases lying between them. This CDR3 has 13 residues. Germline V gene sequence: CDR1 MNHEY, CDR2 SMNVEV (reference sequence). CDR3 nucleotides: TGTGCCAGCAGTTTCTCCCGGGGTTTGGCCCAGTACTTC. Protein sequence: CASSFSRGLAQYF.

The chain couples TRBV6-7 to TRBJ1-1; D gene uncertain. TRBV6-7 is an ORF for which the function is uncertain. The length of the CDR3 is 11 residues. V was pared by 8 bases and J by 6 bases, with 10 bases between. CDR3 residues: CASAIQPEAFF. CDR3 nucleotide sequence: TGTGCCAGCGCTATACAGCCTGAAGCTTTCTTT.

The rearrangement links TRBV11-2 to TRBJ2-7; 7 bases fit TRBD1. CDR3 length: 15 residues. The ends lost 3 bases at V and 1 base at J; junction bases unmatched: 6. Germline V lookup: CDR1 SGHAT, CDR2 FQNNGV. CDR3 residues: CASSFADRPSYEQYF. The CDR3 DNA reads TGTGCCAGCAGCTTCGCGGACAGGCCTTCCTACGAGCAGTACTTC.

CDR3 nucleotides: TGTGCCAGCAGCCCGGGACTAGCGGGAATCGGTGAGCAGTTCTTC. Translating gives CASSPGLAGIGEQFF. V and J are TRBV7-9 and TRBJ2-1; TRBD2 agrees at 13 bases. This CDR3 spans 15 amino acids. V dropped 5 bases and J dropped 9; count of bases not matched to a gene: 7. Germline-derived CDR1 and CDR2 are SEHNR and FQNEAQ (reference sequence).

The J gene is TRBJ1-1, the V gene TRBV9, with D possibly matching TRBD1 (5 bases). The V gene's germline CDR1 is SGDLS and CDR2 YYNGEE. The V and J ends lost 0 bases and 4 bases respectively, with 13 bases between them. The CDR3 runs to 15 residues. The CDR3 bases are TGTGCCAGCAGCGTAGATGCGGGCGGGGGCACTGAAGCTTTCTTT. This translates into CASSVDAGGGTEAFF.

The table lists this clone with a count of one. This chain joins TRBV9 and TRBJ1-3; D is unresolved. The CDR3 runs to 16 residues. In germline, CDR1 is SGDLS, CDR2 YYNGEE. V shed 2 bases and J shed 2 bases, with 14 bases lying between them. CDR3 sequence reads: CASSVALGFPGNTIYF. The CDR3, as DNA: TGTGCCAGCAGCGTGGCCCTCGGGTTTCCTGGAAACACCATATATTTT.

The chain has TRBV5-6 and TRBJ1-3; weak D call: TRBD1 (5 bases). CDR3 length equals 13 residues. Germline CDR1 is SGHDT and CDR2 is YYEEEE. Trimming pared 2 bases from V and 4 bases from J, leaving 7 bases between. CDR3: CASSFDRGNTIYF. Written as DNA, the CDR3 is TGTGCCAGCAGCTTCGACAGAGGAAACACCATATATTTT.

The chain carries TRBV19 and TRBJ2-7, with 12 bases aligning to TRBD2. The CDR3 runs 17 residues. Germline CDR1 is LNHDA and CDR2 is SQIVND (reference sequence). J was trimmed by 7 bases and V by 4 bases; bases with no gene match: 14. The CDR3 loop reads CASSTTSGRGRSEEQYF. CDR3 nucleotides: TGTGCCAGTAGTACGACTAGCGGGAGAGGTCGATCGGAAGAGCAGTACTTC.